The clone carrying this TCR beta chain was counted a single time. The sample comes from a study of blood T cells in healthy people across ages. At least 6.5 million PBMCs were isolated per sample. The CDR3 has 17 amino acids. Germline CDR1 MNHNS, CDR2 SASEGT. The V and J ends lost 3 bases and 1 base, in that order; junction bases with no gene match: 5. The authors ran a second PCR of about 7 to 11 cycles using a sample-barcoded 5' primer and a J-beta primer mix. The template-switch adaptor was a 5' adaptor with 12 random nucleotides. It tagged each cDNA molecule. TCRdb fed the 5' RACE reads into MiXCR, producing one record per CDR3 protein. The table has some 900,000 distinct CDR3 sequences, roughly 48% seen once; the top ten hold 10% to 15%.

This receptor was taken from a man aged 25-45 years in good health. Specimen: blood. The chain employs TRBV6-1 and TRBJ1-4, with 10 bases matching TRBD1. As DNA, the CDR3 is TGTGCCAGCAGTGATCCGGGACAGGGGAGAACTAATGAAAAACTGTTTTTT. Protein product: CASSDPGQGRTNEKLFF.